Described below is a single TCR beta chain sequence and its context. V lost 4 bases, J lost 3 bases, and 17 bases lay in between. CDR1 is SGDLS, CDR2 YYNGEE, per germline. The length of the CDR3 is 15 residues. Produced via immunoSEQ multiplex PCR; TCRdb's table is partial and in-frame only. The sample lists a few hundred thousand clones, about 91% seen once, with 1.5% to 2% in the top ten. This sample is part of a study of blood T cell repertoires in COVID-19. Sample: peripheral blood. This chain links TRBV9 with TRBJ2-7; D perhaps matches TRBD1 (5 bases). This receptor was taken from a woman in her 30s with COVID-19, enrolled during active disease. In nucleotides, the CDR3 is TGTGCCAGCAGCACCATCCCCCAGGGAATCTACGAGCAGTACTTC. It specifies CASSTIPQGIYEQYF.